The clone carrying this T cell receptor (beta chain) has at least ten counts. The data were taken from a study of T cells of healthy individuals. The CDR3 sequence is 11 residues long. Germline V CDR1 and CDR2: SGHRS, YFSETQ. Trimming left V 4 bases short and J 3 bases short, with 5 bases between. Via MiXCR, TCRdb re-called the 5' RACE reads, giving one row per CDR3 protein. The sample has about 100,000 distinct CDR3 sequences, approximately 16% seen once; the top ten hold 6.2%. This sequence joins TRBV5-1 and TRBJ2-7; D ambiguous. This receptor was identified in a human donor in good health. The CDR3 loop is CASSGNYEQYF. CDR3 bases: TGCGCCAGCAGCGGGAACTACGAGCAGTACTTC.